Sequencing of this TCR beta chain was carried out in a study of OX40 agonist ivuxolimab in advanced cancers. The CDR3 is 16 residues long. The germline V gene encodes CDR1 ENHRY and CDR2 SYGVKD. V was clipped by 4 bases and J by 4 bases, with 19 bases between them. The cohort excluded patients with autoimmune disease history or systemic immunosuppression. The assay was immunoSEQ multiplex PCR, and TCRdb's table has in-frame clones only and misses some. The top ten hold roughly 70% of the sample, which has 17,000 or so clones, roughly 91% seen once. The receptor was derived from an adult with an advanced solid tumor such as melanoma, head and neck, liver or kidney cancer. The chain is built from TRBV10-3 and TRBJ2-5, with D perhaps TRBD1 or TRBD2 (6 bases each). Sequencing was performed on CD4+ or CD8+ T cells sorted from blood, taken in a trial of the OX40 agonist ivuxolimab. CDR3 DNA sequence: TGTGCCATCAGTGTAGGCGGGACACGTTCCGGAGAGACCCAGTACTTC. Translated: CAISVGGTRSGETQYF.